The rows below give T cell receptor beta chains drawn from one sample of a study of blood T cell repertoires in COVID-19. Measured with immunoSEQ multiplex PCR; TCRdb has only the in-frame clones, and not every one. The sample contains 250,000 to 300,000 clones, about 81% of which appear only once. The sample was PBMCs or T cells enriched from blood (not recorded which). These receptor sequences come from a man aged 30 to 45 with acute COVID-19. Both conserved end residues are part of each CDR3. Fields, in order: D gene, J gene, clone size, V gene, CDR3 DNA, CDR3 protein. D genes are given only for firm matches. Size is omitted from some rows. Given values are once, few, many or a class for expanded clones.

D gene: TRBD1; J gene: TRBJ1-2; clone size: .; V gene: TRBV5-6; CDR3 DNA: TGTGCCAGCAGCCCAACACGACAGGGTAGTAGTGGCTACACCTTC; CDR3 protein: CASSPTRQGSSGYTF
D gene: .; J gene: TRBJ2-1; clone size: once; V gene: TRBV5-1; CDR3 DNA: TGTGCCAGCAGACTCCCGGGGTCTGGGAATGAGCAGTTCTTC; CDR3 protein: CASRLPGSGNEQFF
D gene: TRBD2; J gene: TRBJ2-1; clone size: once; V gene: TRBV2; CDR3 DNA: TGTGCCAGCAGTGAAACTAGCGGGAGATCGAATGAGCAGTTCTTC; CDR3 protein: CASSETSGRSNEQFF
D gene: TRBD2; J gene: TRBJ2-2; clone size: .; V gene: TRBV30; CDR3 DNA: TGTGCCTGGAGAAGCGGGGGGGCCACCGGGGAGCTGTTTTTT; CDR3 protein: CAWRSGGATGELFF
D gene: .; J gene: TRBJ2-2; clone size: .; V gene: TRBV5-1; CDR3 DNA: TGCGCCAGCAGCCTATCGACGGCGAGGACCGGGGAGCTGTTTTTT; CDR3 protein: CASSLSTARTGELFF
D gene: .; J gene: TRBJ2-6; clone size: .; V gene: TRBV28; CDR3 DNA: TGTGCCAGCAGCTCCCTGGGGCAGTTCGTCTCTGGGGCCAACGTCCTGACTTTC; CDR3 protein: CASSSLGQFVSGANVLTF
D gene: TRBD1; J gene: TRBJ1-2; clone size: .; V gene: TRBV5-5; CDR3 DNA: TGTGCCAGCAGCCTCGGACAGGACCGCTATGGCTACACCTTC; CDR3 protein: CASSLGQDRYGYTF
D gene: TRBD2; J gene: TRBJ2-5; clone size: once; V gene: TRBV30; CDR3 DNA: TGTGCCTTCAAAGGAGGTAGCGGGAGTCTACAGACCCAGTACTTC; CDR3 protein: CAFKGGSGSLQTQYF
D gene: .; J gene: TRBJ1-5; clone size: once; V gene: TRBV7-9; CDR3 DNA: TGTGCCAGCAGCTTAGTGACAGACGAACAGCCCCAGCATTTT; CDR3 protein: CASSLVTDEQPQHF
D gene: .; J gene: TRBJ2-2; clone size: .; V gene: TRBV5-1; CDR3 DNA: TGTGCCAGCAGCCGGGGGAGCACCGGGGAGCTGTTTTTT; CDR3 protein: CASSRGSTGELFF
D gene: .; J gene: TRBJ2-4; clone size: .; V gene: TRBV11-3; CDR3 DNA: TGTGCCAGCAGCTCCTGGGAGGAGCTAGCCAAAAACATTCAGTACTTC; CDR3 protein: CASSSWEELAKNIQYF
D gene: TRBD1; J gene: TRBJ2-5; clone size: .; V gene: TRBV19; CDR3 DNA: TGTGCCAGTTCGGACAGGGGGCGAAAGACCCAGTACTTC; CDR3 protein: CASSDRGRKTQYF
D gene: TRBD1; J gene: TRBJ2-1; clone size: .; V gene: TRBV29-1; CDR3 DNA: TGCAGCGGGGACAGAGACAATGAGCAGTTCTTC; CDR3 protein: CSGDRDNEQFF
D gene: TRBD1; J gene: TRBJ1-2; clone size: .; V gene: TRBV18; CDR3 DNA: TGTGCCAGCTCACCACCGTCGCAGGGGGCGCGGGGCTACACCTTC; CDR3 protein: CASSPPSQGARGYTF
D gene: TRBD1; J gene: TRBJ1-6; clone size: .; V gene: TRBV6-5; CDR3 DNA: TGTGCCAGCAGTTCGGGACAGGGAGGCTCACCCCTCCACTTT; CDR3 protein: CASSSGQGGSPLHF
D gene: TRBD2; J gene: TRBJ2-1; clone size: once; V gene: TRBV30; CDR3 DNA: TGTGCCTGGGGGTCAGGCCTAGCGGGAGGTCTCAATGAGCAGTTCTTC; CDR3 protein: CAWGSGLAGGLNEQFF